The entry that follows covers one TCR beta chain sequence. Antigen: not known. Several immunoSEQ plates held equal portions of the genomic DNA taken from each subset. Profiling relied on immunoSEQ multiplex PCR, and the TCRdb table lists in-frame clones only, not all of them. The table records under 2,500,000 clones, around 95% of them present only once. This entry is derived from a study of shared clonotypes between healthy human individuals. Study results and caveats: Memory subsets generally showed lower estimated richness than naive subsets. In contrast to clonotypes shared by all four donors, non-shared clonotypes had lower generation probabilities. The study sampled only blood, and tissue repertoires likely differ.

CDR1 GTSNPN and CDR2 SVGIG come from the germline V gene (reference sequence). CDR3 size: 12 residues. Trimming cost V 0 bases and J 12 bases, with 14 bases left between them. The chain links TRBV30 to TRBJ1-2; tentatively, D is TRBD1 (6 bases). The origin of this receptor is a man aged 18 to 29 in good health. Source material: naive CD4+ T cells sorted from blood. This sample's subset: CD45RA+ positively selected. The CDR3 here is CAWSVGGRGHTF. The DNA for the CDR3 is TGTGCCTGGAGTGTGGGGGGCAGAGGCCACACCTTC.